Listed below are T cell receptor beta chains from one sample, sequenced in a study of blood T cell repertoires in COVID-19. This table comes from immunoSEQ multiplex PCR, and its TCRdb copy is limited to in-frame clones, with some not included. Of 400,000 to 550,000 clones detected, nearly 90% appear once; the ten largest clones hold around 1.8%. The source material was PBMCs or T cells enriched from blood (not recorded which). Every receptor here comes from a young woman with acute COVID-19. The CDR3 runs from the conserved cysteine through the conserved F or W. A D gene is named only where the DNA matches it firmly. Expanded clones get a size class; other rows say once, few or many, or leave the size out.

TRBV7-2,NA,TRBJ2-7,TRBD2,CASSSQTSVEQYF,TGTGCCAGCAGCTCGCAGACTAGCGTCGAGCAGTACTTC
TRBV5-5,NA,TRBJ1-5,NA,CASSLLVSNQPQHF,TGTGCCAGCAGCCTCCTCGTGAGCAATCAGCCCCAGCATTTT
TRBV2,once,TRBJ2-1,NA,CASSNGLSSYNEQFF,TGTGCCAGCAGTAATGGACTAAGCTCCTACAATGAGCAGTTCTTC
TRBV6-2/TRBV6-3,NA,TRBJ2-3,NA,CASSPDFPSTDTQYF,TGTGCCAGCAGTCCGGACTTCCCTAGTACAGATACGCAGTATTTT
TRBV30,NA,TRBJ1-1,TRBD1,CAWSGTVMNTEAFF,TGTGCCTGGAGCGGGACAGTAATGAACACTGAAGCTTTCTTT
TRBV10-3,NA,TRBJ2-7,TRBD2,CATAAGGAYYEQYF,TGTGCCACCGCTGCGGGGGGCGCGTACTACGAGCAGTACTTC
TRBV4-2,NA,TRBJ1-3,TRBD1,CASTQKQGDGNTIYF,TGTGCCAGCACCCAAAAACAGGGGGACGGAAACACCATATATTTT
TRBV7-9,NA,TRBJ2-2,NA,CASSLARTGELFF,TGTGCCAGCAGCTTAGCCAGGACCGGGGAGCTGTTTTTT
TRBV5-1,few,TRBJ2-3,TRBD2,CASRRTSGGPTDTQYF,TGCGCCAGCAGAAGGACTAGCGGGGGACCCACAGATACGCAGTATTTT
TRBV4-3,NA,TRBJ1-4,TRBD1,CASSQRDRVKLFF,TGCGCCAGCAGCCAGCGGGACAGGGTAAAACTGTTTTTT
TRBV6-4,once,TRBJ1-5,NA,CASSDSKLFGLLFQPQHF,TGTGCCAGCAGTGACTCGAAATTATTCGGGTTGCTCTTTCAGCCCCAGCATTTT
TRBV7-9,NA,TRBJ2-7,TRBD1,CASSFGQAGSYEQYF,TGTGCCAGCAGCTTTGGACAGGCCGGCTCCTACGAGCAGTACTTC
TRBV7-9,NA,TRBJ1-3,TRBD1,CASSKPGQARASSGNTIYF,TGTGCCAGCAGCAAACCCGGACAGGCCCGCGCTTCCTCTGGAAACACCATATATTTT
TRBV5-4,NA,TRBJ2-7,TRBD1,CASSLEGGLYEQYF,TGTGCCAGCAGCTTGGAAGGGGGCCTCTACGAGCAGTACTTC
TRBV28,NA,TRBJ1-4,NA,CASSLYQEKLFF,TGTGCCAGCAGTTTATACCAGGAAAAACTGTTTTTT
TRBV27,NA,TRBJ1-1,NA,CASSLGRTGNTEAFF,TGTGCCAGCAGTTTAGGAAGAACAGGGAACACTGAAGCTTTCTTT
TRBV18,NA,TRBJ1-4,NA,CASSPTEPSNEKLFF,TGTGCCAGCTCACCGACTGAACCTTCTAATGAAAAACTGTTTTTT
TRBV4-1,once,TRBJ1-2,TRBD1,CASSQDPGTGLPSGTF,TGCGCCAGCAGCCAGGACCCCGGGACAGGTCTCCCCTCAGGGACCTTC
TRBV28,NA,TRBJ2-5,NA,CASSPPVQETQYF,TGTGCCAGCAGCCCCCCCGTGCAAGAGACCCAGTACTTC
TRBV30,once,TRBJ1-2,NA,CAWKEGVYGYTF,TGTGCCTGGAAGGAAGGGGTGTATGGCTACACCTTC
TRBV10-3,NA,TRBJ2-1,NA,CAISPKTSYNEQFF,TGTGCCATCAGTCCTAAGACTAGCTACAATGAGCAGTTCTTC
TRBV7-6,NA,TRBJ2-3,NA,CASSSRSGGSTDTQYF,TGTGCCAGCAGCTCCAGGTCTGGCGGGAGCACAGATACGCAGTATTTT
TRBV18,NA,TRBJ2-1,TRBD1,CASSKDRTYNEQFF,TGTGCCAGCTCAAAGGACAGGACCTACAATGAGCAGTTCTTC
TRBV6-5,NA,TRBJ2-1,TRBD1,CASSPGQGVLDEQFF,TGTGCCAGCAGTCCCGGACAGGGGGTCTTGGATGAGCAGTTCTTC